Here is one TCR beta chain with its context. The target antigen is unknown. Using immunoSEQ multiplex PCR, the repertoire was profiled, and TCRdb retains in-frame clones only, with some absent. The sample has around 160,000 clones; roughly 80% are singletons. The record originates from a study of T cell responses to AZD1222 COVID-19 vaccine. Unmatched junction bases numbered 3, after V lost 3 bases and J lost 2 bases. There are 14 residues in the CDR3. CDR1 SNHLY and CDR2 FYNNEI come from the germline V gene. Whole-study results and caveats: Vaccine-related CD4 TCRs covered spike, predominating at 160-218 and 743-854. The peak T cell response came first, and repertoires were sampled only after it. Among spike-specific TCRs, nearly half reportedly target unmutated variant regions. Females made up more of the donors, who were largely white British, and clonal diversity may have come out too low.

This clonotype originated in an adult in good health. Material: peripheral blood, obtained on day 0 of MenACWY control vaccination. The chain carries TRBV2 and TRBJ2-7; 8 bases fit TRBD1. The DNA for the CDR3 is TGTGCCAGCAGTGATCAGGGACAGGCCTACGAGCAGTACTTC. Translated, it gives CASSDQGQAYEQYF.